This T cell receptor beta chain was sequenced for a study of STAT3 mutations in large granular lymphocyte leukemia. For the study at large: Roughly half of the longitudinally sequenced T-LGLL patients carried detectable canonical activating STAT3 mutations.

Germline loops: CDR1 SGDLS, CDR2 YYNGEE. The CDR3 contains 13 residues. To note about this clone: Antigen specificity is unknown. A junction end diverges from the germline sequence, so it may reflect a read error.

The study, taken as a whole, reports: Every T-LGLL patient had at least one immunodominant TCRbeta clonotype. Some patients had dominant TCR clones larger than their STAT3 mutant burden. TCR clonotype switching after therapy occurred in about 35% of the 18 patients.

Each sample's TCRbeta library yielded on average around 41,000 productive templates. The table came from immunoSEQ multiplex PCR; TCRdb's copy has only in-frame clones and leaves some out. The data contain around 33,000 clones, more than 60% of them singletons. V is TRBV9 and J is TRBJ1-2; D is uncertain. Sequencing input: peripheral blood mononuclear cells. The clonotype was recovered from a woman aged 45 to 65 with T-cell large granular lymphocyte leukemia. Some clones in this sample may be carry-over from other donors' samples. Here the CDR3 reads CASSVTVDIPSRF. CDR3 coding DNA: TGTGCCAGCAGCGTAACAGTCGACATCCCGTCACGCTTC. Full variable domain (missing parts from reference TRBV9 and TRBJ1-2): DSGVTQTPKHLITATGQRVTLRCSPRSGDLSVYWYQQSLDQGLQFLIQYYNGEERAKGNILERFSAQQFPDLHSELNLSSLELGDSALYFCASSVTVDIPSRFGSGTRLTVV.